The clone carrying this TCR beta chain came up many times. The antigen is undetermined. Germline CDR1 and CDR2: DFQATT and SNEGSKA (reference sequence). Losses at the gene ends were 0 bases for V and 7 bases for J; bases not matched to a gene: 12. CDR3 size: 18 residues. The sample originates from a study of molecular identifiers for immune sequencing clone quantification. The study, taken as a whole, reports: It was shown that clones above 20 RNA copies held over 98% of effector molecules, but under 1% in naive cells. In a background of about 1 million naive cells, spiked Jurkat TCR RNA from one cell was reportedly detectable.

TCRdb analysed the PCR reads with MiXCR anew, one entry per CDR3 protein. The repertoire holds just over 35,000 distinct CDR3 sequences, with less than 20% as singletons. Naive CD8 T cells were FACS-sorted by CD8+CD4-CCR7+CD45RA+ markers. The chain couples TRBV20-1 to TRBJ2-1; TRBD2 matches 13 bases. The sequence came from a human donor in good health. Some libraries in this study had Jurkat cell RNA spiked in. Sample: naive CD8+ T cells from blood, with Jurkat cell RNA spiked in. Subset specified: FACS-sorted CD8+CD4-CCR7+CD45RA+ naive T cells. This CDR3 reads CSARDFRTSGSFPNEQFF. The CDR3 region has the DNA TGCAGTGCTAGAGATTTCAGGACTAGCGGGAGTTTCCCGAATGAGCAGTTCTTC.